This is a list of T cell receptor beta chains from one sample in a study of blood T cell repertoires in COVID-19. Produced via immunoSEQ multiplex PCR; TCRdb's table is partial and in-frame only. This table has 120,000 to 150,000 clones, 88% appearing once. Sequenced input: peripheral blood. The receptors come from a man in his fifties or sixties with active or convalescent COVID-19. The CDR3 runs from the conserved cysteine through the conserved F or W. D genes are given only for firm matches. The size field is filled for only some rows; it gives once, few, many or a size class.

CDR3 length	clone size	D gene	V gene	J gene	CDR3 DNA	CDR3 protein
17	.	.	TRBV5-1	TRBJ2-2	TGCGCCAGCAGCTTGCGTCCGAGTCAGGGGAACACCGGGGAGCTGTTTTTT	CASSLRPSQGNTGELFF
14	.	.	TRBV2	TRBJ1-1	TGTGCCAGCAGCGCCCGGGGGGGGAACACTGAAGCTTTCTTT	CASSARGGNTEAFF
20	.	TRBD1	TRBV2	TRBJ1-3	TGTGCCAGCAGCCTTGGTCCTTTTTGGACAGGGCGGAAAGTGGGGAGCACCATATATTTT	CASSLGPFWTGRKVGSTIYF
14	.	.	TRBV30	TRBJ2-6	TGTGCCTGGAGTGTGGGAGATGGGGCCAACGTCCTGACTTTC	CAWSVGDGANVLTF
15	.	TRBD2	TRBV7-3	TRBJ2-4	TGTGCCAGCAGCCACGGGACTAGCGGGAGAGGCATTCAGTACTTC	CASSHGTSGRGIQYF
15	.	.	TRBV7-2	TRBJ1-5	TGTGCCAGCAGCTTAGTGGCAGGGCAGAATCAGCCCCAGCATTTT	CASSLVAGQNQPQHF
15	.	TRBD2	TRBV7-8	TRBJ2-2	TGTGCCAGCAGCTTCCGGGAGGGCCCCACCGGGGAGCTGTTTTTT	CASSFREGPTGELFF
14	.	.	TRBV6-6	TRBJ1-2	TGTGCCAGCAGTGCACAATACAGGGAAAGCGGCTACACCTTC	CASSAQYRESGYTF
13	.	.	TRBV7-9	TRBJ1-6	TGTGCCAGCAGGGGGGCATTGGATTCACCCCTCCACTTT	CASRGALDSPLHF
16	.	TRBD1	TRBV7-2	TRBJ1-1	TGTGCCAGCAGCCCAGGGGACAGGGGGCAGAACACTGAAGCTTTCTTT	CASSPGDRGQNTEAFF
15	.	TRBD2	TRBV19	TRBJ2-2	TGTGCCAGTAGCGACAGCGGGAGTAGTACCGGGGAGCTGTTTTTT	CASSDSGSSTGELFF
15	.	TRBD1	TRBV29-1	TRBJ1-3	TGCAGTGTTGAAAGACCGGGACAGGGCATAAACACCATATATTTT	CSVERPGQGINTIYF
15	.	.	TRBV6-5	TRBJ2-5	TGTGCCAGCAGTAAACAGGGAGGGTACCAAGAGACCCAGTACTTC	CASSKQGGYQETQYF
15	.	TRBD1	TRBV6-2/TRBV6-3	TRBJ2-7	TGTGCCAGCAGTAACCGGGACAGGACGGCAGACGAGCAGTACTTC	CASSNRDRTADEQYF
14	.	.	TRBV24-1	TRBJ2-7	TGTGCCACCAGTGATTCCGGGGTCCTAGACGAGCAGTACTTC	CATSDSGVLDEQYF
11	.	.	TRBV6-1	TRBJ1-2	TGTGCCAGCAGTGAAACTGTTGGCTACACCTTC	CASSETVGYTF
16	.	.	TRBV9	TRBJ2-1	TGTGCCAGCAGCGTAGCCCCGCAGGTTTCCTACAATGAGCAGTTCTTC	CASSVAPQVSYNEQFF
16	once	.	TRBV11-1	TRBJ1-1	TGTGCCAGCAGCCCGGGAACAGGGTCCATGAACACTGAAGCTTTCTTT	CASSPGTGSMNTEAFF